This T cell receptor (beta chain) was identified in a study of blood T cells in healthy people across ages (dated by TCRdb to about 2015). Context from the whole study: In model experiments, roughly one uniquely barcoded TCR beta cDNA molecule per two T cells was captured by template switching. Using the same blood draw, the study looked at two additional independent replicas of 1 million unique cDNA reads for two donors, one aged 18 to 29 and the other aged 80 or older. Using deep sequencing normalized with unique cDNA molecular identifiers, the study measured how TCR beta repertoire diversity changes with age. Donors of different ages were randomly distributed across sequencing lanes to avoid experimental bias. The donors were divided into four age groups: young (average around 16 years), middle-aged (almost 40), aged (roughly 66) and long-lived (roughly 86).

The CDR3 has 18 amino acids, counting the end cysteine and phenylalanine. Only the CDR3 DNA is retained, 54 bases long and in frame from the first base. The germline V gene encodes CDR1 MNHEY and CDR2 SMNVEV (reference sequence). The junction carries 27 bases between V and J, which are trimmed by 5 bases and 7 bases respectively. The roughly 37 donors, aged 6 to 90 years, were systemically healthy Caucasian individuals from Russia. About 9.8 milliliters of peripheral blood were drawn from each donor into EDTA-treated Vacutainer tubes. Ficoll-Paque density-gradient centrifugation was used to isolate PBMCs, with at least 6 million per sample. Trizol reagent was used to extract total RNA from PBMCs, with at least 6 micrograms per sample. For every donor, an aliquot of PBMCs went through flow cytometry to measure the percentages of naive CD45RAhigh/CD27high T cells. The paper as a whole reports these results and caveats: The long-lived group showed more naive CD4+ T cells, fewer expanded clones and increased TCR diversity than the aged group, suggesting age selection. Because the CMV infection status of the donors was unknown, age-related changes in expanded clonotypes may potentially have been confounded. Because profiling used bulk unsorted PBMCs, naive and antigen-experienced compartments could not be compared conclusively. Observed TCR beta diversity per million T cells fell roughly linearly with age, and a significant reduction was already apparent by age about 43. Estimates of total diversity based on one million sequenced T cells were regarded as lower bounds and as underestimates. There was a strong correlation between observed TCR beta diversity and the percentage of naive T cells measured by flow cytometry.

To prepare the library, 5' RACE was applied. Data came from an Illumina HiSeq 2500. A second about 6 to 11 cycle PCR used a sample-barcoded 5' primer and a J-beta primer mix. A template-switch 5' adaptor carrying 12 random nucleotides introduced a unique molecular identifier onto each TCR beta cDNA molecule. Each sample yielded at least 2.5 million CDR3-containing paired-end reads. First-strand cDNA was synthesized from all RNA with the Mint cDNA synthesis kit, primed by a TRBC-specific oligonucleotide. After uracil-DNA glycosylase treatment, a first 18-cycle PCR used universal primers M1SS and BC2_uni_R on all cDNA. The authors' pipeline ran thus. Normalization of each sample was performed by random selection of 1 million high-quality reads, each carrying a distinct molecular identifier. Instead of being binned into consensus sequences, reads that shared molecular identifiers were thrown out. MiTCR, set to a Q25 quality threshold and the strictest error-elimination algorithm, was used for CDR3 identification, clonotype clustering and error correction. A nonparametric unseen species model using Euler transformation provided a lower-bound estimate of total TCR beta diversity. Through fastp at Q25 and MiXCR, TCRdb rebuilt clones from the public reads, retaining in-frame beta chains. Every distinct CDR3 protein forms one entry, paired with its most common genes and DNA. The V and J calls were not made by the authors but by TCRdb's processing. Present in this sample are approximately 1.5 million distinct CDR3 sequences, approximately 43% of which were seen just once. The top ten clonotypes cover under 5% of the sample.

Remarks on this clonotype: Its antigen is not yet known. Base qualities were left out, and no much larger clone turns up one base away.

The sequenced sample was blood. The receptor's source is a woman aged 18-30 years in good health. The V and J genes are TRBV27 and TRBJ2-1; a tentative D call is TRBD2 (6 bases match). CDR3 loop: CASSTIGAGAGLTNEQFF. The DNA sequence is TGTGCCAGCAGTACAATCGGAGCCGGAGCGGGCCTAACTAATGAGCAGTTCTTC.